The rows below give T cell receptor beta chains drawn from one sample of a study of identical twins. From the 5' RACE reads, TCRdb called clonotypes with MiXCR, one entry per CDR3 protein. The sample records around 1.7 million distinct CDR3 sequences, about 32% being singletons. Sequenced input: cord blood. Receptor source: a newborn girl in good health. Each CDR3 is given with its conserved first and last residue. Fields, in order: J gene, clone size, V gene, D gene, CDR3 protein. The D gene is left open where the match is weak. Size tells how often a clone was seen (once, few, many) or the class of an expanded clone, and some rows leave it out.

TRBJ2-3 . TRBV24-1 TRBD2 CATSEGSGADTQYF
TRBJ2-1 . TRBV27 TRBD2 CASSLNLAGTGEQFF
TRBJ1-1 . TRBV20-1 . CSANPDRRAEAFF
TRBJ2-7 . TRBV5-1 . CASSLEDSEVSYEQYF
TRBJ2-7 many TRBV24-1 . CASSDDSLSSYEQYF
TRBJ1-1 few TRBV20-1 . CSAREPGTVTEAFF
TRBJ1-2 few TRBV11-2 . CASSLDHLNYGYTF
TRBJ1-5 few TRBV12-3/TRBV12-4 . CASSSTGLDGGNQPQHF
TRBJ2-3 few TRBV4-2 . CASSQEGFGDTDTQYF
TRBJ2-3 . TRBV3-1 . CASGQERSTDTQYF
TRBJ1-5 . TRBV19 TRBD1 CASRGTGGLPQHF
TRBJ1-6 . TRBV20-1 . CSARPPWTLSSRAVPGSPLHF
TRBJ2-7 . TRBV28 . CASSQWVYEQYF
TRBJ2-3 . TRBV2 . CASSEDGVARTDTQYF
TRBJ2-4 many TRBV11-2 . CASSLARGRENIQYF
TRBJ2-5 . TRBV10-3 . CAISGFTSGETQYF
TRBJ2-7 . TRBV20-1 . CSASGGVENHEQYF
TRBJ2-1 few TRBV7-8 . CASSSGRLYNEQFF